The clone carrying this TCR beta chain is a singleton in its sample. This entry comes from a study of technical replicates of blood from a few donors. Some clones are missing from TCRdb's copy, which holds only in-frame ones; the method was immunoSEQ multiplex PCR. The data show approximately 97,000 clones, roughly 95% seen once. This receptor was obtained from a human donor in good health. Input material: T cells isolated from PBMCs.

CDR3 in DNA: TGCGCCAGCAGCTTTAGTGTCTATTCCTACGAGCAGTACTTC. Its translation is CASSFSVYSYEQYF. This chain joins TRBV5-1 and TRBJ2-7; D remains ambiguous. Germline V gene lookup returns CDR1 SGHRS and CDR2 YFSETQ. The germline V and J ends were trimmed by 2 bases and 1 base, with 10 bases remaining between them. CDR3 size: 14 residues.